One and the same sample provided the 8 T cell receptor beta chains below, sequenced in a study of T-cell reconstitution after alpha-beta-depleted transplantation in children. Unique molecular identifiers were built into the TCRbeta library. A single record per CDR3 protein comes from TCRdb applying MiXCR to the PCR reads. The sample comprises 230,000 or so distinct CDR3 sequences, approximately 12% of which are singletons, and around 2.5% rests with the top ten. This specimen was PBMCs from the stem cell graft donor, taken from the stem cell graft. Every receptor here comes from a human donor who donated a stem cell graft to a child with acute lymphoblastic leukemia.

The chain has TRBV30 and TRBJ2-2; possibly TRBD2 for D (5 bases). In germline, CDR1 is GTSNPN, CDR2 SVGIG (reference sequence). The CDR3 sequence is 17 residues long. V was cut by 5 bases and J by 1 base, with 20 bases left in between. As DNA, the CDR3 is TGTGCCTGGGGCGTTTGGAGGCCAACCCTGAACACCGGGGAGCTGTTTTTT. It specifies CAWGVWRPTLNTGELFF.

This clonotype came up many times. The chain combines TRBV28 with TRBJ2-5; weak D call: TRBD1 (5 bases). The ends were cut back, 5 bases at V and 1 base at J, with 17 bases in the middle. Germline V gives CDR1 MDHEN, CDR2 SYDVKM. CDR3 length: 16 residues. The CDR3: CASSGAGTSPQETQYF. The CDR3 DNA follows: TGTGCCAGCAGTGGGGCCGGCACATCCCCCCAAGAGACCCAGTACTTC.

Points on this clonotype: A single base separates this from a much larger clone, so it may be a read error. The chain recombines TRBV7-2 with TRBJ1-2; TRBD1 aligns across 7 bases. This CDR3 has 13 residues. From germline, CDR1 is SGHTA and CDR2 FQGNSA. The CDR3 sequence is CASSLQGEYGCTF. The CDR3 bases are TGTGCCAGCAGCTTACAGGGGGAATATGGCTGCACCTTC. The whole variable domain, remainder taken from reference TRBV7-2 and TRBJ1-2, is GAGVSQSPSNKVTEKGKDVELRCDPISGHTALYWYRQSLGQGLEFLIYFQGNSAPDKSGLPSDRFSAERTGGSVSTLTIQRTQQEDSAVYLCASSLQGEYGCTFGSGTRLTVV.

This clonotype has ten or more counts. The rearrangement joins TRBV19 to TRBJ1-4; TRBD1 might be the D (5 bases). Trimming left V 7 bases short and J 8 bases short, with 14 bases between. CDR1 is LNHDA, CDR2 SQIVND, per germline (reference sequence). This CDR3 comprises 13 residues. CDR3 amino acids: CASKEGSDEKLFF. The DNA for the CDR3 is TGTGCCAGTAAGGAGGGGAGTGACGAAAAACTGTTTTTT.

As for this clonotype: This may arise from a read error, as a much more abundant clone is one base away. The rearrangement uses TRBV20-1 and TRBJ1-2; D gene uncertain. Germline CDR1 and CDR2: DFQATT and SNEGSKA (reference sequence). V lost 5 bases and J 2 bases, leaving 12 bases between the germline ends. There are 13 residues in the CDR3. The CDR3 DNA sequence: TGCAGTGCTTTGACACAGCCAAACTATGGCTACACCTTC. It specifies CSALTQPNYGYTF.

The sample holds many counts of this clonotype. CDR3 sequence: CASSQQGAKNIQYF. CDR3 sequence (DNA): TGTGCCAGCAGCCAACAGGGAGCCAAAAACATTCAGTACTTC. The genes are TRBV12-3 or TRBV12-4 and TRBJ2-4; perhaps TRBD1 as D (6 bases). V lost 6 bases to trimming and J lost 0 bases, with 9 bases between them. The CDR3 is made up of 14 amino acids.

At least ten counts were recorded for this clonotype. V gene TRBV2 combines with J gene TRBJ2-2, with TRBD1 as a possible D gene (6 bases). The germline gives CDR1 SNHLY, CDR2 FYNNEI. The CDR3 is 16 amino acids. The V and J ends lost 4 bases and 2 bases respectively, with 14 bases between them. The CDR3 DNA reads TGTGCCAGCAGTGTACAGGGCCCAAAAAACACCGGGGAGCTGTTTTTT. This translates into CASSVQGPKNTGELFF.

This clonotype occurred many times. The V gene is TRBV20-1, the J gene TRBJ1-1, with 7 bases fitting TRBD1. Losses at the gene ends were 2 bases for V and 1 base for J; bases not matched to a gene: 7. The length of the CDR3 is 15 residues. CDR1 and CDR2 from the germline V gene are DFQATT and SNEGSKA (reference sequence). The CDR3 nucleotides read TGCAGTGCTAGATTACAGGGGAGGGGGAACACTGAAGCTTTCTTT. It yields the protein CSARLQGRGNTEAFF.